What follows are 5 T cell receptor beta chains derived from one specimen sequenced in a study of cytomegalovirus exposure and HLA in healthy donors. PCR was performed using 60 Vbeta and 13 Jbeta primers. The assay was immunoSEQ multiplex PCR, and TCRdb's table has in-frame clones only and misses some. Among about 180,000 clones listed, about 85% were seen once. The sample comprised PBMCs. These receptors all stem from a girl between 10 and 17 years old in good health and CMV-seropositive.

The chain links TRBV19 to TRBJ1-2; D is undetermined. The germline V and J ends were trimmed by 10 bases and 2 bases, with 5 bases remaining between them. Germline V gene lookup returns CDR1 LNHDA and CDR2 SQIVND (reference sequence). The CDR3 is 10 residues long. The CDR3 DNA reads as TGTGCCACTGAGAACTATGGCTACACCTTC. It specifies CATENYGYTF.

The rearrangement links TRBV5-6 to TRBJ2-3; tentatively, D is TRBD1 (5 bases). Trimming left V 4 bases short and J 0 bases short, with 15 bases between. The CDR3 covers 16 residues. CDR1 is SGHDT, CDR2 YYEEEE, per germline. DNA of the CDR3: TGTGCCAGCAGCCAACTCCCGACAGCTAGCACAGATACGCAGTATTTT. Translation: CASSQLPTASTDTQYF. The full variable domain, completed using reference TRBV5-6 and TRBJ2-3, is DAGVTQSPTHLIKTRGQQVTLRCSPKSGHDTVSWYQQALGQGPQFIFQYYEEEERQRGNFPDRFSGHQFPNYSSELNVNALLLGDSALYLCASSQLPTASTDTQYFGPGTRLTVL.

The CDR3 reads CASSSTAAISYEQYF. CDR3 coding DNA: TGTGCCAGCAGCTCGACAGCAGCAATCTCCTACGAGCAGTACTTC. The V call is TRBV7-2, the J call TRBJ2-7, with a weak D call TRBD1 (5 bases). The CDR3 runs 15 residues. The germline V gene has CDR1 SGHTA and CDR2 FQGNSA. V gave up 4 bases and J gave up 0 bases, with 13 bases separating them.

CDR3 protein: CASSQGAGTGGFDEQFF. CDR3 DNA sequence: TGTGCCAGCAGCCAAGGAGCCGGGACAGGGGGCTTCGATGAGCAGTTCTTC. The rearrangement joins TRBV27 to TRBJ2-1, with TRBD1 matching over 12 bases. J lost 8 bases, V lost 6 bases, and 14 bases had no gene match. Germline assignment: CDR1 MNHEY and CDR2 SMNVEV (reference sequence). This CDR3 comprises 17 residues.

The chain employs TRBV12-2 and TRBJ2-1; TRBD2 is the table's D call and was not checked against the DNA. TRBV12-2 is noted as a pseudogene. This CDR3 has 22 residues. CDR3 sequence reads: CASRLGGPGNLIAGKRANEQFF. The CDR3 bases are TGTGCAAGTCGCTTAGGTGGTCCAGGTAACTTGATAGCGGGAAAGCGGGCCAATGAGCAGTTCTTC.